Included here is one TCR beta chain sequence, with context. TCRdb's table, derived via immunoSEQ multiplex PCR, lists solely in-frame clones and lacks some. The sample includes 82,000 or so clones, around 94% of them seen just once. The data belong to a study of control samples from healthy donors and cancer patients. This CDR3 spans 17 amino acids. The V gene lost 2 bases and the J gene lost 1 base, with 16 bases spanning the gap. Germline values: CDR1 MGHDK, CDR2 SYGVNS. The chain links TRBV25-1 to TRBJ2-3; the D gene is possibly TRBD1 (6 bases). This receptor was identified in a woman in her late teens or twenties in good health. Sequencing was performed on blood. As DNA, the CDR3 is TGTGCCAGCAGTGAAGGAGGAGCCAGGGGACGCACAGATACGCAGTATTTT. Its translation: CASSEGGARGRTDTQYF.